The clone carrying this T cell receptor beta chain was counted only a few times. Its target is unknown. The data were taken from a study of regulatory T cells in long-lasting Graves disease. Findings of the study overall: Researchers examined only peripheral blood and not thyroid tissue.

Trimming cost V 6 bases and J 2 bases; bases outside gene matches: 7. CDR1 is MDHEN and CDR2 is SYDVKM in the germline V gene. This CDR3 contains 16 residues. Time point noted: newly diagnosed GD, antithyroid drugs for less than 3 months. The TCR library was made from RNA that had been extracted from PBMCs in TRIzol. Graves' disease was diagnosed by American Thyroid Association guidelines. Through Arm-PCR of CDR3 regions and iRepertoire HTBI primers, TCR beta libraries were built. TCRdb re-derived calls from the multiplex PCR reads in MiXCR, one entry per CDR3 protein. The profile shows 550,000 to 700,000 distinct CDR3 sequences, about 16% of them singletons. This sample also belongs to another study, concerning T cells in Graves' hyperthyroidism and ophthalmopathy.

J is TRBJ1-4 and V is TRBV28; 9 bases match TRBD1. The receptor was isolated from a man younger than 30 with Graves disease. Sequencing used peripheral blood mononuclear cells (PBMCs), obtained at new diagnosis, from a patient treated with antithyroid drugs. The CDR3 reads CASSFLGTGTNEKLFF. The DNA for the CDR3 is TGTGCCAGCAGCTTCCTCGGGACAGGGACTAATGAAAAACTGTTTTTT.